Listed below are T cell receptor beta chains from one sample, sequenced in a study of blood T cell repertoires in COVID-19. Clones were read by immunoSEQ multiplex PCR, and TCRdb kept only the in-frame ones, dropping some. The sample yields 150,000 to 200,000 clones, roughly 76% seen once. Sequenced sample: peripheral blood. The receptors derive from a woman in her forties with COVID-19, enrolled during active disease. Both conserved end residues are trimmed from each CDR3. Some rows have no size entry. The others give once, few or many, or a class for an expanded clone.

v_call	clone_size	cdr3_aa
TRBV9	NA	ASSARLTGPTSYNEQF
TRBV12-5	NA	ASGLVGATEAF
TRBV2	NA	ASPWGGAFPSFANYGYT
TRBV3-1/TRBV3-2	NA	ASSHVTSGSSLYEQY
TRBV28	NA	ASTSQGLTGELF
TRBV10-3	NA	ASGTGGGVTEAF
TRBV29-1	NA	SVADDYSGNTIY
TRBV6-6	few	ACITMGLSYGYT
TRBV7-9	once	ASSLFGTGFTETQY
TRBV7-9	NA	ASSLGGGATTGELF
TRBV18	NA	ASTSEDYEQY
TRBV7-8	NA	ASSLAGALQYEQY
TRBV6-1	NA	ASSARGRGEDQPQH
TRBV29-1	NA	SAGYGYT
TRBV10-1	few	ASSRQGNEQF
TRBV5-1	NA	ASSLGWTGGSFTEAF
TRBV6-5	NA	ASSYSRSRLAYEQY
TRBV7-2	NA	ASSLASYYEQF
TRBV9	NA	ASSEGQGAGNTIY
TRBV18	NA	ASSPDRTAYEQY
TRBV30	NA	AWGGHRNQPQH
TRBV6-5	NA	ASSWGDYGYT
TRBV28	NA	ASSGAPGQGSTQY
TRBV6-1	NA	ASSANLGSVREKLF
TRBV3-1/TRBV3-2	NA	ASSSFAGHLNEQF
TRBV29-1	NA	SDTRGETQY
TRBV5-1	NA	ASSLDGTQETQY
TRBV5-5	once	ASSLGLLSGGLSETQY
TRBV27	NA	ASSFLSLDSRNEQF
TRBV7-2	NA	ASSFQGIGTEAF
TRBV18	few	ASSPGTGRIYEQY
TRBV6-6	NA	ASSKRQGTEAF
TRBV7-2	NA	ASSPWTSGGQETQY
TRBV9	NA	ASSVDGVHGVKNIQY
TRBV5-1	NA	ASSPGEDNQPQH
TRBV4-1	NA	ASSQSSGNTGELF
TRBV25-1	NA	ASSGMGTTEAF
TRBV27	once	ASSLSASEQF
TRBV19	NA	ASSITWLASGSGEQY
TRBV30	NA	AWSFSSGRRVQF
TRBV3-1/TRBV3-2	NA	ASSLLAGGRNTGELF
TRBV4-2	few	ASSQDSGQGFGGYT
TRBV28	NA	ASSPHLAGGTGELF
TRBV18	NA	ASSHTDNSGNTIY
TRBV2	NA	ASSVGAANEKLF
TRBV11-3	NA	ASSTGQGDEQF
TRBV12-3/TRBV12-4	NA	ASSYRAQPQH
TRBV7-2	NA	ASSPQIQETQY
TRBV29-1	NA	SVVRPYTGELF
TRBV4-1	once	ASSQEEGTNEKLF
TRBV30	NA	AWRGNRVNTEAF
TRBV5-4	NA	ASSLGLAANTGELF
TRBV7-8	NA	ASSLRGPGSYEQY
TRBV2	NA	ASLVGQGYT
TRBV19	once	ASSIRGGNQPQH
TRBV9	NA	ASSRQSMNTEAF